The source of this T cell receptor beta chain is a study of T cell repertoires in cytomegalovirus infection (dated by TCRdb to the late 2010s). Background on the whole study: Donor HLA type was relevant to the analysis, as public TCR beta signatures indicated carriage of CMV infection together with the matching HLA type.

Sequences SGHVS (CDR1) and FQNEAQ (CDR2) are obtained from the germline V gene. The CDR3 starts with the cysteine, ends with the phenylalanine, and has 15 residues. Here the CDR3 DNA is all that survives: 45 bases in frame from base 1. Trimming takes 1 base from V and 8 bases from J, and the germline ends sit 15 bases apart. Study-level results and caveats: Cumulative frequency of public TCR beta family members discriminated carriers of CMV infection plus the relevant HLA type in this cohort and an independent roughly 350-donor cohort. The ex vivo response was dominated by HLA-C-restricted CMV-specific TCR beta clonotypes, which also provided the single most frequent clonotype in two of eight donors.

This clonotype came up a few times. It lacks a known antigen. It has no much larger one-base neighbor in the sample; base qualities were not kept. The listed sequencing device is Illumina HiSeq 1500. TCRdb reworked the public reads: Q25 trimming with fastp, MiXCR clone assembly, productive beta chains retained. Under each unique CDR3 protein, matching rows form one entry showing the most common genes and DNA. This sample has about 440,000 distinct CDR3 sequences in its table, and approximately 32% of those were observed once. Roughly an eighth of the sample goes to the ten largest clones. The specimen sequenced was PBMCs. The sequence was obtained from a human donor in good health (CMV status not recorded). Some clones in this sample may be carry-over from other donors' samples. The V gene is TRBV7-8 and the J gene is TRBJ2-1; the D gene is unclear. Here the CDR3 is given as CASSLGNLWAYEQFF. The DNA sequence follows: TGTGCCAGCAGCTTAGGAAACCTTTGGGCTTATGAGCAGTTCTTC.